This is a list of T cell receptor beta chains from one sample in a study of blood T cell repertoires in COVID-19. Profiling relied on immunoSEQ multiplex PCR, and the TCRdb table lists in-frame clones only, not all of them. The sample yields under 450,000 clones, roughly 84% seen once. Sequences were obtained from PBMCs or T cells enriched from blood (not recorded which). The origin of the receptors is a woman in her thirties who had recovered from COVID-19. The CDR3 runs from the conserved cysteine through the conserved F or W. The D gene is left open where the match is weak. Size tells how often a clone was seen (once, few, many) or the class of an expanded clone, and some rows leave it out.

v_call	d_call	j_call	clone_size	cdr3_nt	cdr3_aa
TRBV19	TRBD1	TRBJ1-5	once	TGTGCCAGTAGTATGACAGGGGGACGCAATCAGCCCCAGCATTTT	CASSMTGGRNQPQHF
TRBV18	TRBD2	TRBJ2-7	NA	TGTGCCAGCTCACCGGGCGGGGGGTTCTACGAGCAGTACTTC	CASSPGGGFYEQYF
TRBV5-1	NA	TRBJ1-4	NA	TGCGCCAGCAGCGCTGGCCCTTCAGGGCTAAGTGAAAAACTGTTTTTT	CASSAGPSGLSEKLFF
TRBV4-2	TRBD1	TRBJ2-7	NA	TGTGCCAGCAGCCAAGAATGGATTGGGACAGGGCTCGGCGAGCAGTACTTC	CASSQEWIGTGLGEQYF
TRBV5-1	TRBD1	TRBJ1-5	NA	TGCGCCAGCAGCGCGGATGGACAGGGCCAGCCCCAGCATTTT	CASSADGQGQPQHF
TRBV7-2	NA	TRBJ1-2	once	TGTGCCAGCAGCTTGGATTCCGGGACATTCTATGGCTACACCTTC	CASSLDSGTFYGYTF
TRBV7-9	NA	TRBJ1-4	once	TGTGCCAGCGCTGCCCAAGCGGTCCTGAAACTGTTTTTT	CASAAQAVLKLFF
TRBV18	NA	TRBJ2-3	NA	TGTGCCAGCTCATCTTTTAATCGCACAGATACGCAGTATTTT	CASSSFNRTDTQYF
TRBV30	NA	TRBJ1-1	NA	TGTGCCTGGAGTGTAAGAGCGGGCGAGGCTTTCTTT	CAWSVRAGEAFF
TRBV6-1	TRBD1	TRBJ2-7	NA	TGTGCCAGCAGTGAAGAAGGGGGCGCCTCCTACGAGCAGTACTTC	CASSEEGGASYEQYF
TRBV12-5	NA	TRBJ1-5	NA	TGTGCTAGTGGTTTGGTGGGGGCTAGGCAGCCCCAGCATTTT	CASGLVGARQPQHF
TRBV1	NA	TRBJ2-1	NA	TGCACCAGCAGCCAAGGTCCTCCGACTTCTGATTACGATGAGCAGTTCTTC	CTSSQGPPTSDYDEQFF
TRBV7-6	TRBD1	TRBJ2-7	NA	TGTGCCAGCAGCCCCACAGGGGCCTACGAGCAGTACTTC	CASSPTGAYEQYF
TRBV11-2	TRBD2	TRBJ2-1	NA	TGTGCCGGGAGCCGGGCTAGCGGGGTCTACAATGAGCAGTTCTTC	CAGSRASGVYNEQFF
TRBV2	NA	TRBJ2-7	NA	TGTGCCAGCAGTGAAGTTGTCAGTTACGAGCAGTACTTC	CASSEVVSYEQYF
TRBV4-1	TRBD2	TRBJ2-1	once	TGCGCCAGCAGATCCGGGACTAGCGGACACAATGAGCAGTTCTTC	CASRSGTSGHNEQFF
TRBV3-1/TRBV3-2	NA	TRBJ2-7	NA	TGTGCCAGCAGGGGGCCGTTTAGGGGCAGCTCCTACGAGCAGTACTTC	CASRGPFRGSSYEQYF
TRBV10-3	TRBD1	TRBJ1-3	once	TGTGCCATCAGGGCCACAGGGGGCGATCCCATATATTTT	CAIRATGGDPIYF
TRBV2	NA	TRBJ1-5	NA	TGTGCCAGCAGTGAAGTCGGTAGAGGACAGCCCCAGCATTTT	CASSEVGRGQPQHF
TRBV9	TRBD1	TRBJ1-5	NA	TGTGCCAGCAGCGAAGGGACAGTTAACAATCAGCCCCAGCATTTT	CASSEGTVNNQPQHF
TRBV27	NA	TRBJ1-1	once	TGTGCCAGCACCCTAAGGGGCACCTTGAACACTGAAGCTTTCTTT	CASTLRGTLNTEAFF
TRBV27	TRBD2	TRBJ2-5	NA	TGTGCCAGCAGTTCCCTCTCGACTAGCGGGGGGCTCCAGTACTTC	CASSSLSTSGGLQYF
TRBV11-2	NA	TRBJ2-1	NA	TGTGCCAGCAGACTCAGGGGGGACAATGAGCAGTTCTTC	CASRLRGDNEQFF
TRBV6-5	NA	TRBJ2-7	NA	TGTGCCAGCAGCCAAACGGGACACAACTACGAGCAGTACTTC	CASSQTGHNYEQYF
TRBV30	NA	TRBJ1-1	few	TGTGCCTGGAGTGTACGGGGGAAGACTGAAGCTTTCTTT	CAWSVRGKTEAFF
TRBV6-5	TRBD1	TRBJ2-1	NA	TGTGCCAGCAGCCCCGGGACAGGGGACTACAATGAGCAGTTCTTC	CASSPGTGDYNEQFF
TRBV6-5	TRBD1	TRBJ2-7	once	TGTGCCAGCAGCGGACAGGGGGCCCACGAGCAGTACTTC	CASSGQGAHEQYF
TRBV15	NA	TRBJ2-5	NA	TGTGCCACCAGCAGAGATCAGGCGAGCCAAGAGACCCAGTACTTC	CATSRDQASQETQYF
TRBV28	NA	TRBJ1-5	NA	TGTGCCAGCAGTTTCCCCGGGGACAATCAGCCCCAGCATTTT	CASSFPGDNQPQHF
TRBV28	TRBD1	TRBJ1-5	NA	TGTGCCAGCAGCCTCTCAGGGACAGGGATCGTTGACAATCAGCCCCAGCATTTT	CASSLSGTGIVDNQPQHF
TRBV28	NA	TRBJ1-3	NA	TGTGCCAGCAGTCTAGACAGCCGCCGCTCTGGAAACACCATATATTTT	CASSLDSRRSGNTIYF
TRBV11-1	NA	TRBJ1-1	NA	TGTGCCAGCAGCTTAGATCGTATAAACACTGAAGCTTTCTTT	CASSLDRINTEAFF
TRBV6-6	NA	TRBJ1-5	NA	TGTGCCAGCGCTGGACAGTCCAATCAGCCCCAGCATTTT	CASAGQSNQPQHF
TRBV28	NA	TRBJ1-3	NA	TGTGCCAGCAGGACCGGGGACTCTGGAAACACCATATATTTT	CASRTGDSGNTIYF
TRBV5-4	NA	TRBJ1-1	NA	TGTGCCAGCAGAACTTCGGGACACTCGGGCACTGAAGCTTTCTTT	CASRTSGHSGTEAFF
TRBV4-2	NA	TRBJ2-1	NA	TGTGCCAGCAGCCCTTTACTACATCGGGAGCAGTTCTTC	CASSPLLHREQFF
TRBV7-2	TRBD1	TRBJ1-5	NA	TGTGCCAGCAGCTTAGTGGGACCGGGACAGGGGGATCGGCAGCCCCAGCATTTT	CASSLVGPGQGDRQPQHF
TRBV5-1	TRBD1	TRBJ1-2	NA	TGCGCCAGCAGCTTAGATGACAGGGGCGGCTACACCTTC	CASSLDDRGGYTF
TRBV2	TRBD1	TRBJ1-1	NA	TGTGCCAGCAGTGAAAGGGGGGACAGGGGGACTGAAGCTTTCTTT	CASSERGDRGTEAFF
TRBV5-4	NA	TRBJ1-4	NA	TGTGCCAGCAGCTTATGGCGGGGAGAAAAACTGTTTTTT	CASSLWRGEKLFF
TRBV6-5	TRBD1	TRBJ2-7	NA	TGTGCCAGCAGGCAGACAGGGTTCTACGAGCAGTACTTC	CASRQTGFYEQYF
TRBV19	NA	TRBJ2-5	NA	TGTGCCAGTCGTTTTGCGCTACAAGAGACCCAGTACTTC	CASRFALQETQYF
TRBV27	TRBD2	TRBJ2-1	NA	TGTGCCAGCAGTTTTCGCGGGAGCTCCTACAATGAGCAGTTCTTC	CASSFRGSSYNEQFF
TRBV2	NA	TRBJ1-2	NA	TGTGCCAGCCAGGAAGAAACAAAAGAACCTGGCTACACCTTC	CASQEETKEPGYTF
TRBV15	NA	TRBJ2-7	NA	TGTGCCACCAAGGGGGTCGGGGAGCAGTACTTC	CATKGVGEQYF
TRBV29-1	TRBD1	TRBJ2-2	NA	TGCAGCGCGGGACAGGGGAACACCGGGGAGCTGTTTTTT	CSAGQGNTGELFF
TRBV4-1	TRBD1	TRBJ1-2	NA	TGCGCCAGCAGCCAAGTTTACGGACAGGGCTATGGCTACACCTTC	CASSQVYGQGYGYTF
TRBV5-4	TRBD1	TRBJ2-4	NA	TGTGCCAGCAGCTCAACCGGGACAGGGGGCGACATTCAGTACTTC	CASSSTGTGGDIQYF
TRBV12-5	TRBD1	TRBJ1-4	NA	TGTGCTAGTGGTTCACCACGCCAGGGGGTAGAGGGAAAACTGTTTTTT	CASGSPRQGVEGKLFF
TRBV30	TRBD1	TRBJ1-5	NA	TGTGCCTGGAGTAGGGACAGGGGTCAGCCCCAGCATTTT	CAWSRDRGQPQHF
TRBV27	TRBD2	TRBJ2-2	NA	TGTGCCAGCAGTGGGACTAGCGGGAACACCGGGGAGCTGTTTTTT	CASSGTSGNTGELFF
TRBV30	NA	TRBJ1-1	NA	TGTGCCTGGACCCTGGGGGGGGACACTGAAGCTTTCTTT	CAWTLGGDTEAFF
TRBV2	NA	TRBJ2-5	NA	TGTGCCAGCAGTGAATTGGTCGGCATGGCGGGGGAGACCCAGTACTTC	CASSELVGMAGETQYF
TRBV7-2	NA	TRBJ2-5	NA	TGTGCCAGCAAGAGAGGAGGGAGGACACAAGAGACCCAGTACTTC	CASKRGGRTQETQYF
TRBV12-5	TRBD2	TRBJ2-1	NA	TGTGCTAGTGGGCCCGGGGGACTAGCCTACAATGAGCAGTTCTTC	CASGPGGLAYNEQFF
TRBV5-1	TRBD1	TRBJ1-4	NA	TGCGCCAGCAGCTTGGAAGGACAGGGGAGTATCGAAAAACTGTTTTTT	CASSLEGQGSIEKLFF
TRBV5-1	TRBD1	TRBJ1-1	NA	TGCGCCAGCAGCTTGAGGACAGGGGGTTATGAAGCTTTCTTT	CASSLRTGGYEAFF
TRBV7-8	NA	TRBJ2-1	NA	TGTGCCAGCAGCTTAGCGCGGGTGGGGCAGTTCTTC	CASSLARVGQFF
TRBV7-2	NA	TRBJ1-4	NA	TGTGCCAGCAGCCCCCGTAGGGGCGGAGGGGAAAAACTGTTTTTT	CASSPRRGGGEKLFF